A selection of T cell receptor beta chains follows, all from one sample in a study of blood T cells in healthy people across ages. TCRdb analysed the 5' RACE reads with MiXCR anew, one entry per CDR3 protein. The sample yields approximately 1.5 million distinct CDR3 sequences, roughly 30% seen once. Sequenced material: blood. The receptor source for this set is a young woman in good health. CDR3s include the opening cysteine and the closing phenylalanine or tryptophan. The D gene is left open where the match is weak. Size tells how often a clone was seen (once, few, many) or the class of an expanded clone, and some rows leave it out.

NA	TRBV5-1	once	TRBJ1-4	CASSLTGPPANEKLFF	TGCGCCAGCAGCTTAACAGGACCGCCGGCTAATGAAAAACTGTTTTTT
NA	TRBV3-1	NA	TRBJ2-5	CASSQDSDGETQYF	TGTGCCAGCAGCCAAGATTCGGACGGGGAGACCCAGTACTTC
NA	TRBV3-1	NA	TRBJ2-2	CASSQGKSPTGELFF	TGTGCCAGCAGCCAAGGGAAAAGCCCGACCGGGGAGCTGTTTTTT
NA	TRBV12-3/TRBV12-4	many	TRBJ1-1	CASSLGVGAFF	TGTGCCAGCAGCTTAGGGGTGGGAGCTTTCTTT
NA	TRBV12-3/TRBV12-4	NA	TRBJ1-6	CASTATKGSPLHF	TGTGCCAGTACCGCCACCAAGGGTTCACCCCTCCACTTT
TRBD1	TRBV20-1	many	TRBJ2-5	CSAKNRDSWYQETQYF	TGCAGTGCCAAGAACCGGGACAGCTGGTACCAAGAGACCCAGTACTTC
NA	TRBV7-9	NA	TRBJ1-1	CASSLGGAGVNTEAFF	TGTGCCAGCAGCTTAGGTGGGGCTGGGGTGAACACTGAAGCTTTCTTT
TRBD2	TRBV11-2	NA	TRBJ2-2	CASSLAGGPGGELFF	TGTGCCAGCAGCTTAGCGGGAGGGCCTGGCGGGGAGCTGTTTTTT
TRBD1	TRBV25-1	many	TRBJ2-7	CATDKAGTGNEQYF	TGTGCCACCGACAAAGCCGGGACAGGTAACGAGCAGTACTTC
TRBD2	TRBV7-9	NA	TRBJ2-3	CASSREIAGSTDTQYF	TGTGCCAGCAGCCGGGAGATAGCGGGGAGCACAGATACGCAGTATTTT
NA	TRBV6-2/TRBV6-3	few	TRBJ2-1	CASSQGPSSYNEQFF	TGTGCCAGCAGTCAAGGGCCGAGCTCCTACAATGAGCAGTTCTTC
NA	TRBV6-5	once	TRBJ1-5	CASSYSRRAKYSNRPQHF	TGTGCCAGCAGTTACTCGCGCAGGGCGAAATATAGCAATCGGCCCCAGCATTTT
NA	TRBV30	many	TRBJ2-1	CAWSRVLNEQFF	TGTGCCTGGAGCCGGGTACTTAATGAGCAGTTCTTC
NA	TRBV28	few	TRBJ2-2	CASSLELGELFF	TGTGCCAGCAGTCTGGAGCTTGGGGAGCTGTTTTTT
NA	TRBV2	NA	TRBJ2-5	CASSEESQETRYF	TGTGCCAGCAGTGAAGAGTCACAAGAGACCCGGTACTTC
TRBD2	TRBV7-2	NA	TRBJ2-7	CASSLVSGGSSYEQYF	TGTGCCAGCAGCTTAGTTAGCGGGGGGAGCTCCTACGAGCAGTACTTC
TRBD2	TRBV7-2	NA	TRBJ2-1	CASSILTSGAQFF	TGTGCCAGCAGCATCCTAACTAGCGGAGCGCAGTTCTTC
NA	TRBV12-3/TRBV12-4	NA	TRBJ1-1	CASTLRGNTEAFF	TGTGCCAGCACCCTTCGGGGGAACACTGAAGCTTTCTTT
NA	TRBV5-1	NA	TRBJ2-3	CASSLGSARPTDTQYF	TGCGCCAGCAGCTTGGGTTCGGCGCGGCCCACAGATACGCAGTATTTT
NA	TRBV7-2	many	TRBJ2-7	CASSFTASSYEQYF	TGTGCCAGCAGCTTTACGGCAAGCTCCTACGAGCAGTACTTC